This TCR beta chain was sequenced in a study of blood T cell repertoires in COVID-19. Exposed volunteers were people who met a COVID-19 case within 2 weeks before study entry. The CDR3 totals 16 residues. The germline V gene encodes CDR1 MNHEY and CDR2 SVGEGT. V lost 6 bases, J lost 7 bases, and 22 bases lay in between. The data were produced by immunoSEQ multiplex PCR, yet TCRdb's version contains in-frame clones alone and is incomplete. The sample consists of about 220,000 clones, around 82% of them appearing once. This sequence originates from a woman aged 45-60 years who had been exposed to COVID-19. The chain has TRBV6-2 or TRBV6-3 and TRBJ1-5; maybe TRBD1 (5 bases). Sequenced: PBMCs or T cells enriched from blood (not recorded which). CDR3 sequence: CASSPGTRRGGQPQHF. The CDR3, as DNA: TGTGCCAGCAGCCCCGGGACCCGGAGGGGAGGACAGCCCCAGCATTTT.